This TCR beta chain was identified in a study of T cell changes during pregnancy in multiple sclerosis. CDR3 size: 18 residues. Germline-derived CDR1 and CDR2 are LGHNA and YSLEER. V lost 1 base and J 6 bases, leaving 21 bases between the germline ends. Here immunoSEQ multiplex PCR was the method, and the copy in TCRdb shows in-frame clones only, minus some. The repertoire includes about 49,000 clones, approximately 95% of them detected once, and 5.9% sits in the top ten. This sequence originates from a female donor with multiple sclerosis, enrolled in a pregnancy study. V gene TRBV4-3 combines with J gene TRBJ2-2; TRBD2 is a possible D gene (7 bases). Sample: CD8+ T cells from peripheral blood mononuclear cells, taken in the first trimester of pregnancy. Here the CDR3 reads CASSQVGYREGSSGELFF. In DNA form, the CDR3 reads TGCGCCAGCAGCCAAGTCGGTTACAGGGAGGGTAGCTCCGGGGAGCTGTTTTTT.